The rows below give T cell receptor beta chains drawn from one sample of a study of T-cell reconstitution after alpha-beta-depleted transplantation in children. TCRdb reanalysed the PCR reads using MiXCR and keeps one entry per CDR3 protein. The repertoire holds some 240,000 distinct CDR3 sequences, 9% to 10% seen once, with approximately 5.4% in the top ten. The material was PBMCs from the stem cell graft donor, obtained from the stem cell graft. The receptors were sampled from a human donor who donated a stem cell graft to a child with SCID. CDR3s include the opening cysteine and the closing phenylalanine or tryptophan. Fields, in order: J gene, D gene, V gene, clone size, CDR3 DNA, CDR3 protein. The D gene is left open where the match is weak. Clone size is not always given. Where it is, it says once, few, many or a class for expanded clones.

TRBJ2-3,-,TRBV20-1,many,TGCAGTGCTCCCCCCGGGGGGCGGCCAGATACGCAGTATTTT,CSAPPGGRPDTQYF
TRBJ2-5,-,TRBV5-1,many,TGCGCCAGCAGCCCCCTTACTAAACAGGGAGAGACCCAGTACTTC,CASSPLTKQGETQYF
TRBJ2-7,-,TRBV7-9,many,TGTGCCAGCAGCATGCAGGGGAAAGGCTACGAGCAGTACTTC,CASSMQGKGYEQYF
TRBJ2-2,-,TRBV7-8,few,TGTGCCAGCAGCTTAGCGTTGGGATCTACCGGGGAGCTGTTTTTT,CASSLALGSTGELFF
TRBJ1-1,-,TRBV4-1,many,TGCGCCAGCAGCCCATATGTGGCGGGGGTGAACACTGAAGCTTTCTTT,CASSPYVAGVNTEAFF
TRBJ1-2,-,TRBV7-2,-,TGTGCCAGCAGCTTAGAAATCCGACAGCTCTATGGCTACACCTTC,CASSLEIRQLYGYTF
TRBJ1-1,-,TRBV18,-,TGTGCCAGCTCACCACGGGCGGGCCCTCTACCTAACACTGAAGCTTTCTTT,CASSPRAGPLPNTEAFF
TRBJ1-1,-,TRBV20-1,many,TGCAGTGCTAGAGACCCCTCGAGGGGGACTGAAGCTTTCTTT,CSARDPSRGTEAFF
TRBJ2-3,TRBD2,TRBV20-1,many,TGCAGTGCTAGGGGACTAGCCCCCACAGATACGCAGTATTTT,CSARGLAPTDTQYF
TRBJ2-5,-,TRBV2,many,TGTGCCAGCACCGGAAATAGGGGAGGCGAGACCCAGTACTTC,CASTGNRGGETQYF
TRBJ1-4,-,TRBV7-9,-,TGTGCCAGCAGCTTCGCCGAGGGGCCTTCAACTAATGAAAAACTGTTTTTT,CASSFAEGPSTNEKLFF
TRBJ2-1,TRBD2,TRBV7-7,many,TGTGCCAGCAGCTTTACTAGCGGGGCCTCCTACAATGAGCAGTTCTTC,CASSFTSGASYNEQFF
TRBJ2-3,-,TRBV20-1,-,TGCAGTGCTCTAGGGCCCGACACAGATACGCAGTATTTT,CSALGPDTDTQYF
TRBJ2-7,TRBD1,TRBV5-1,few,TGCGCCAGCAGCCCGGGGACAGGATGGAACTACGAGCAGTACTTC,CASSPGTGWNYEQYF
TRBJ2-3,-,TRBV7-6,many,TGTGCCAGCAGCTTAGAGTTTGGGCCAGCAGATACGCAGTATTTT,CASSLEFGPADTQYF
TRBJ2-3,TRBD2,TRBV5-1,many,TGCGCCAGCGGACCTCTAGCGGGGAGCACAGATACGCAGTATTTT,CASGPLAGSTDTQYF
TRBJ2-3,-,TRBV29-1,many,TGCAGCGTTCTGGTGGTGGCTGGGGATACGCAGTATTTT,CSVLVVAGDTQYF
TRBJ2-1,-,TRBV27,many,TGTGCCAGCAGGCCCTTCGGGAACTCCTACAATGAGCAGTTCTTC,CASRPFGNSYNEQFF
TRBJ1-1,-,TRBV5-1,many,TGCGCCAGCAGCTTGGCTGCAGGGGCGCGTACTGAAGCTTTCTTT,CASSLAAGARTEAFF
TRBJ1-1,-,TRBV5-1,many,TGCGCCAGCAGCTTAGGTCTTGACTCCACTGAAGCTTTCTTT,CASSLGLDSTEAFF
TRBJ2-1,-,TRBV7-2,many,TGTGCCAGCAGCGTCAACTTAGCTGAGCAGTTCTTC,CASSVNLAEQFF
TRBJ2-7,TRBD1,TRBV5-1,many,TGCGCCAGCAGCCGGACAGGGGCCGGCAACTACGAGCAGTACTTC,CASSRTGAGNYEQYF
TRBJ2-7,-,TRBV20-1,many,TGCAGTGCTATGCGGAGTAGTTACGAGCAGTACTTC,CSAMRSSYEQYF
TRBJ1-2,-,TRBV5-1,-,TGCGCCAGCAGCTCCGGGAGTAACTATGGCGACACCTTC,CASSSGSNYGDTF
TRBJ2-5,-,TRBV5-5,many,TGTGCCAGCAGCTCTCCTGACCGAGAGACCCAGTACTTC,CASSSPDRETQYF
TRBJ2-7,-,TRBV2,many,TGTGCCAGCAGTGAAAGTTTCGGGTTAGCCTACGAGCAGTACTTC,CASSESFGLAYEQYF
TRBJ2-1,TRBD2,TRBV6-2/TRBV6-3,many,TGTGCCACCGAGCGGGGGGGCGTCTATGAGCAGTTCTTC,CATERGGVYEQFF
TRBJ2-3,TRBD2,TRBV5-1,few,TGCGCCAGCAGCCCGCGGGGGGAGTATACGCAGTATTTT,CASSPRGEYTQYF
TRBJ2-5,-,TRBV4-2,-,TGTGCCAGCAGCCAAGATGTGATGAGGGGCCAAGAGACCCAGTACTTC,CASSQDVMRGQETQYF
TRBJ1-2,-,TRBV5-1,many,TGCGCCAGCAGCTTGGGAGGCAATGACTATGGCTACACCTTC,CASSLGGNDYGYTF
TRBJ2-3,-,TRBV10-3,many,TGTGCCATCAGTGAGGCGACGTTCACAGATACGCAGTATTTT,CAISEATFTDTQYF
TRBJ2-1,-,TRBV21-1,many,TGTGCCAGCAGCAAATCATCCCTAGCGGGGGCGTACGATGAGCAGTTCTTC,CASSKSSLAGAYDEQFF
TRBJ2-3,-,TRBV5-6,many,TGTGCCAGCAGCTCGGGCCCTACCACAGGGTTCACAGATACGCAGTATTTT,CASSSGPTTGFTDTQYF
TRBJ2-1,TRBD2,TRBV27,many,TGTGCCAGCAGTGGGGAGGGTTATGAGCAGTTCTTC,CASSGEGYEQFF
TRBJ2-2,-,TRBV29-1,few,TGCAGCGTTGGCCATGGTTCTATGGGGGTGGAAGGGCTGTTTTTT,CSVGHGSMGVEGLFF
TRBJ2-1,TRBD1,TRBV29-1,many,TGCAGCGTTGCCCTCGGGACAGACAACTACAATGAGCAGTTCTTC,CSVALGTDNYNEQFF
TRBJ1-1,-,TRBV12-3/TRBV12-4,many,TGTGCCAGCAGTCACCACTCGTGGGAGCGGGTCGCTGAAGCTTTCTTT,CASSHHSWERVAEAFF
TRBJ2-3,-,TRBV27,-,TGTGCCAGCAGACACAGCGCAGATACGCAGTATTTT,CASRHSADTQYF
TRBJ1-2,-,TRBV24-1,many,TGTGCCACCAGTGATCACAGGAGACCGGGGGAAGGCTACACCTTC,CATSDHRRPGEGYTF
TRBJ1-6,-,TRBV6-5,many,TGTGCCAGCAGTTACGGGACCCCTAAGACCCATAATTCACCCCTCCACTTT,CASSYGTPKTHNSPLHF
TRBJ2-5,-,TRBV9,many,TGTGCCAGCAGCGTAAGCGACGTGGTCTTGGAGACCCAGTACTTC,CASSVSDVVLETQYF
TRBJ1-2,-,TRBV2,many,TGTGCCAGCAGTGGGTGGAAGAGGGGAGGAGACTATGGCTACACCTTC,CASSGWKRGGDYGYTF
TRBJ2-7,-,TRBV12-3/TRBV12-4,many,TGTGCCAGCAGTTTCCGACGGATACGGCAGTACTTC,CASSFRRIRQYF
TRBJ1-3,-,TRBV2,many,TGTGCCAGCAGGATGGACAGCTCTGGAAACACCATATATTTT,CASRMDSSGNTIYF
TRBJ2-1,TRBD2,TRBV4-2,many,TGTGCCAGCAGCCATCTGCGGGGAGGGGATGAGCAGTTCTTC,CASSHLRGGDEQFF
TRBJ1-2,TRBD1,TRBV29-1,many,TGCAGCGTTTGGTTAGGACAGGGGTTATCAAACTATGGCTACACCTTC,CSVWLGQGLSNYGYTF
TRBJ2-3,TRBD2,TRBV3-1,-,TGTGCCAGCAGCTCCCGGACTAGCGGGAGCACAGATACGCAGTATTTT,CASSSRTSGSTDTQYF
TRBJ2-3,-,TRBV5-1,many,TGCGCCAGCAGCTTGGCGCTAGCGCCTAGCACAGATACGCAGTATTTT,CASSLALAPSTDTQYF
TRBJ2-4,-,TRBV28,many,TGTGCCAGCAGTCCGTCATGGGGAGCCAAAAACATTCAGTACTTC,CASSPSWGAKNIQYF
TRBJ1-5,TRBD1,TRBV6-4,-,TGTGCCAGCGACCGCCACGGCCGGACAGGGGGCAATCAGCCCCAGCATTTT,CASDRHGRTGGNQPQHF
TRBJ1-2,-,TRBV27,few,TGTGCCACCCGAGGGGGGCCGAACTATGGCTACACCTTC,CATRGGPNYGYTF